The 16 T cell receptor beta chains in this list originate from one sample, sequenced in a study of blood T cells in healthy people across ages. A second PCR of 7 to 11 cycles used a sample-barcoded 5' primer and a J-beta primer mix. One entry per CDR3 protein, called by TCRdb with MiXCR from the 5' RACE reads. The table includes hundreds of thousands of distinct CDR3 sequences, around 50% detected once. The sequencing sample was made of blood. The receptors derive from a man aged 40-50 years in good health.

The chain is built from TRBV5-1 and TRBJ2-3; 9 nucleotides agree with TRBD1. Germline CDR1 reads SGHRS; CDR2 reads YFSETQ. After removal of 0 bases from V and 5 bases from J, the junction contained 7 bases not matched to a gene. The CDR3 sequence is 16 residues long. The CDR3 region is CASSLGDRERRDTQYF. The CDR3 DNA reads as TGCGCCAGCAGCTTGGGGGACAGGGAGAGACGAGATACGCAGTATTTT.

This clonotype was seen a handful of times. This chain joins TRBV20-1 and TRBJ2-5, with TRBD2 matching over 7 bases. The CDR3 length is 13 residues. Germline lookup yields CDR1 DFQATT and CDR2 SNEGSKA (reference sequence). Trimming removed 4 bases from V and 1 base from J; junction bases left unmatched: 3. The CDR3, as DNA: TGCAGTGCTACCCCTAGCGGCCAAGAGACCCAGTACTTC. Translated: CSATPSGQETQYF.

This clonotype was counted only a few times. The chain links TRBV7-2 to TRBJ1-5; 7 bases line up with TRBD1. Trimming removed 1 base from V and 5 bases from J; junction bases left unmatched: 5. The germline gives CDR1 SGHTA, CDR2 FQGNSA. This CDR3 has 15 amino acids. CDR3 loop: CASSLGTGADQPQHF. CDR3 bases: TGTGCCAGCAGCTTAGGTACAGGGGCGGATCAGCCCCAGCATTTT.

The J gene is TRBJ2-3, the V gene TRBV20-1; the match to TRBD2 covers 10 bases. Germline V CDR1 and CDR2: DFQATT, SNEGSKA (reference sequence). J gave up 3 bases and V 0 bases, and 21 bases lay outside the gene matches. This CDR3 region has 21 residues. The CDR3: CSARDPRLASGGVGLTDTQYF. The CDR3 DNA reads TGCAGTGCTAGAGATCCCCGATTGGCCAGCGGGGGGGTTGGTCTTACAGATACGCAGTATTTT.

V gene TRBV27 combines with J gene TRBJ1-1, with D perhaps TRBD1 (6 bases). This CDR3 region has 14 residues. V was cut by 6 bases and J by 1 base, with 12 bases left in between. Germline assignment: CDR1 MNHEY and CDR2 SMNVEV (reference sequence). CDR3 sequence reads: CASRLVGGNTEAFF. The CDR3 bases are TGTGCCAGCAGACTGGTAGGGGGGAACACTGAAGCTTTCTTT.

This chain links TRBV28 with TRBJ2-7, with D perhaps matching TRBD1 (6 bases). The germline CDR1 and CDR2 sequences are MDHEN and SYDVKM. Trimming left V 4 bases short and J 7 bases short, with 23 bases between. The CDR3 covers 16 residues. The CDR3 DNA sequence: TGTGCCAGCAGTTACGACGGCAGGGGTTACTACAATGAGCAGTACTTC. Translating it yields CASSYDGRGYYNEQYF.

The J gene is TRBJ2-4, the V gene TRBV20-1; 10 nucleotides agree with TRBD1. TRBJ2-5 matches the DNA end more closely, so the J call is doubtful. CDR1 is DFQATT and CDR2 is SNEGSKA in the germline V gene (reference sequence). This CDR3 is 14 amino acids long. CDR3 in amino acids: CSASAGTGAATQYF. CDR3 in DNA: TGCAGTGCTAGCGCCGGGACAGGGGCAGCGACCCAGTACTTC.

This clonotype was counted between two and nine times. The chain employs TRBV6-2 or TRBV6-3 and TRBJ1-1; D unresolved. The CDR3 runs 13 residues. The V end was cut by 6 bases, the J end by 1 base, with 9 bases between. Germline CDR1 reads MNHEY; CDR2 reads SVGEGT. The CDR3: CASRQRQNTEAFF. In DNA form, the CDR3 reads TGTGCCAGCAGGCAACGACAGAACACTGAAGCTTTCTTT.

This clonotype was found a few times. This CDR3 reads CASSLESQGAQFF. CDR3 sequence (DNA): TGTGCCAGCAGCTTAGAGTCCCAGGGTGCCCAGTTCTTC. V is TRBV7-2 and J is TRBJ2-5; perhaps TRBD1 as D (5 bases). The DNA end is more similar to TRBJ2-1, so the J call may be wrong. Germline V gives CDR1 SGHTA, CDR2 FQGNSA. The CDR3 runs to 13 residues.

This clonotype was counted only a few times. The chain employs TRBV5-1 and TRBJ2-1; D is unresolved. The J call is uncertain, as TRBJ2-7 better fits the DNA end. Germline V gives CDR1 SGHRS, CDR2 YFSETQ. The CDR3 has 15 residues. The CDR3 here is CASSLDLSTAYEQYF. Written as DNA, the CDR3 is TGCGCCAGCAGCTTGGATCTGTCTACAGCCTACGAGCAGTACTTC.

This clonotype was detected once. The chain is built from TRBV28 and TRBJ2-3; 7 bases match TRBD2. This CDR3 has 12 amino acids. Per the germline V gene, CDR1 is MDHEN and CDR2 is SYDVKM. Unmatched junction bases numbered 6, after V lost 8 bases and J lost 7 bases. The CDR3 reads CASEGGYNTQYF. CDR3 DNA: TGTGCCAGCGAGGGAGGGTACAATACGCAGTATTTT.

The rearrangement uses TRBV11-3 and TRBJ2-3; 12 bases fit TRBD1. The CDR3 spans 17 residues. The V gene end was trimmed by 5 bases and the J gene end by 6 bases; junction bases not matched to a gene: 12. Germline loops: CDR1 SGHNT, CDR2 YENEEA. CDR3 residues: CASSEWDPGQGADTQYF. The DNA for the CDR3 is TGTGCCAGCAGCGAATGGGATCCGGGACAGGGGGCGGATACGCAGTATTTT.

This clonotype was detected only a few times. The V gene is TRBV12-3 or TRBV12-4, the J gene TRBJ2-1, with 7 bases that match TRBD2. CDR3 size: 12 residues. V lost 7 bases, J lost 8 bases, and 5 bases stayed unmatched. CDR3 DNA: TGTGCCAGCAAACCCAGCGGGGATGAGCAGTTCTTC. This gives the protein CASKPSGDEQFF.

The sample holds a few counts of this clonotype. The chain is built from TRBV7-2 and TRBJ2-1; tentatively, D is TRBD2 (5 bases). V dropped 4 bases and J dropped 2 bases, with 12 bases sitting between them. The CDR3 is 15 amino acids. The V gene's germline CDR1 is SGHTA and CDR2 FQGNSA. The CDR3 sequence: CASSWAGHTYNEQFF. In DNA form, the CDR3 reads TGTGCCAGCAGCTGGGCGGGCCACACCTACAATGAGCAGTTCTTC.

The genes are TRBV9 and TRBJ2-7; D may be TRBD2 (6 bases). From germline, CDR1 is SGDLS and CDR2 YYNGEE. The CDR3 runs 14 residues. With 4 bases removed from V and 3 bases from J, the gap between germline ends came to 14 bases. The CDR3 region is CASSLRDFNYEQYF. CDR3 DNA sequence: TGTGCCAGCAGCCTCCGGGACTTTAACTACGAGCAGTACTTC.

This clonotype was seen a few times. The chain has TRBV10-3 and TRBJ1-5; D is unresolved. V shed 0 bases and J shed 0 bases, with 6 bases lying between them. The germline CDR1 and CDR2 sequences are ENHRY and SYGVKD. The CDR3 runs 15 residues. DNA for the CDR3: TGTGCCATCAGTGAGTCCGCGGATAGCAATCAGCCCCAGCATTTT. This sequence encodes CAISESADSNQPQHF.